Listed below are T cell receptor beta chains from one sample, sequenced in a study of T cells in Graves' hyperthyroidism and ophthalmopathy. TCRdb called the multiplex PCR reads again in MiXCR, with one record for every CDR3 protein. This sample yields over 350,000 distinct CDR3 sequences, of which roughly 20% are seen a single time; 40% belongs to the top ten. The sample comprised blood. These receptors came from a man aged 18 to 30 with Graves' ophthalmopathy. CDR3s include the opening cysteine and the closing phenylalanine or tryptophan. D genes are given only for firm matches. Clone size, where shown, is once, few, many, or a class for clones that have expanded.

d_call	v_call	j_call	clone_size	cdr3_aa	cdr3_nt
NA	TRBV11-2	TRBJ2-7	many	CASSSPRDGYYEQYF	TGTGCCAGCAGCTCGCCAAGGGACGGCTACTACGAGCAGTACTTC
NA	TRBV5-4	TRBJ1-4	few	CASSLDSGILGEKLFF	TGTGCCAGCAGCTTGGATTCGGGAATCCTCGGGGAAAAACTGTTTTTT
NA	TRBV12-3/TRBV12-4	TRBJ1-5	many	CASSFKPGDQPQHF	TGTGCCAGCAGTTTTAAGCCAGGGGATCAGCCCCAGCATTTT
NA	TRBV7-9	TRBJ2-5	many	CASSWGSQETQYF	TGTGCCAGCAGCTGGGGCAGCCAAGAGACCCAGTACTTC
TRBD2	TRBV2	TRBJ2-7	many	CASKRGGDYEQYF	TGTGCCAGCAAGCGGGGGGGCGACTACGAGCAGTACTTC
NA	TRBV12-3/TRBV12-4	TRBJ1-1	many	CASSFRQTNTEAFF	TGTGCCAGCAGTTTTCGGCAGACGAATACTGAAGCTTTCTTT
TRBD1	TRBV6-5	TRBJ2-7	few	CASSYGQGNYEQYF	TGTGCCAGCAGTTACGGACAGGGAAACTACGAGCAGTACTTC
TRBD1	TRBV9	TRBJ2-2	NA	CASSVARQGGTGELFF	TGTGCCAGCAGCGTTGCGAGACAGGGTGGTACCGGGGAGCTGTTTTTT
NA	TRBV6-1	TRBJ2-5	few	CASSIRPQETQYF	TGTGCCAGCAGCATCAGACCCCAAGAGACCCAGTACTTC
NA	TRBV12-3/TRBV12-4	TRBJ1-1	few	CASSLGGRPTEAFF	TGTGCCAGCAGTTTAGGGGGCAGGCCCACTGAAGCTTTCTTT
TRBD2	TRBV9	TRBJ2-2	NA	CASSVAGGPHTGELFF	TGTGCCAGCAGCGTAGCGGGGGGGCCCCACACCGGGGAGCTGTTTTTT
NA	TRBV4-2	TRBJ1-2	NA	CASSQAGGNAYGYTF	TGTGCCAGCAGCCAAGCGGGCGGGAATGCCTATGGCTACACCTTC
NA	TRBV5-1	TRBJ2-3	many	CASSLAWQGTDTQYF	TGCGCCAGCAGCTTGGCCTGGCAGGGCACAGATACGCAGTATTTT
TRBD2	TRBV9	TRBJ2-7	NA	CASSVVPPGAGDSYEQYF	TGTGCCAGCAGCGTAGTCCCGCCGGGAGCGGGGGACTCCTACGAGCAGTACTTC
TRBD1	TRBV5-1	TRBJ1-5	many	CASSLGPTGGNQPQHF	TGCGCCAGCAGCTTGGGCCCTACAGGGGGCAATCAGCCCCAGCATTTT
NA	TRBV6-1	TRBJ2-5	NA	CASSPGRYQETQYF	TGTGCCAGCTCTCCGGGCAGATACCAAGAGACCCAGTACTTC
NA	TRBV27	TRBJ2-7	many	CASSLKGFDSYEQYF	TGTGCCAGCAGTTTGAAGGGCTTCGACTCCTACGAGCAGTACTTC
NA	TRBV6-1	TRBJ2-4	NA	CASSVGNPSSGNIQYF	TGTGCCAGCAGTGTTGGCAACCCTTCAAGCGGAAACATTCAGTACTTC
TRBD1	TRBV27	TRBJ2-7	many	CASSLTETGTRYEQYF	TGTGCCAGCAGTTTAACGGAGACAGGGACGCGTTACGAGCAGTACTTC
NA	TRBV24-1	TRBJ2-5	few	CATSESTRGETQYF	TGTGCCACCAGTGAATCGACTAGGGGAGAGACCCAGTACTTC
NA	TRBV24-1	TRBJ2-7	NA	CATSGAGSHEQYF	TGTGCCACCAGCGGGGCAGGGTCCCACGAGCAGTACTTC
NA	TRBV28	TRBJ2-7	many	CASSSQDSYEQYF	TGTGCCAGCAGTTCACAGGACAGCTACGAGCAGTACTTC
NA	TRBV2	TRBJ2-3	NA	CASSEEASLQYF	TGTGCCAGCAGTGAAGAGGCCAGTTTGCAGTATTTT
NA	TRBV7-9	TRBJ2-3	many	CASSLGQSTDTQYF	TGTGCCAGCAGCTTAGGACAGAGCACAGATACGCAGTATTTT
NA	TRBV18	TRBJ1-6	once	CASSPRTVYNSPLHF	TGTGCCAGCTCACCCCGGACGGTCTATAATTCACCCCTCCACTTT
TRBD2	TRBV5-1	TRBJ2-1	many	CASNPLAGGDNEQFF	TGCGCCAGCAACCCACTAGCGGGGGGGGACAATGAGCAGTTCTTC
NA	TRBV27	TRBJ2-7	many	CASSLSPYEQYF	TGTGCCAGCAGTTTGTCCCCCTACGAGCAGTACTTC
TRBD2	TRBV20-1	TRBJ2-7	NA	CSATRAGGLYYEQYF	TGCAGTGCTACCAGAGCGGGGGGTCTCTACTACGAGCAGTACTTC
TRBD1	TRBV28	TRBJ2-1	NA	CASSRPGTGLGNEQFF	TGTGCCAGCAGTCGCCCCGGGACAGGGTTGGGCAATGAGCAGTTCTTC
TRBD1	TRBV19	TRBJ1-1	NA	CASSTGATEAFF	TGTGCCAGTTCCACAGGGGCCACTGAAGCTTTCTTT
NA	TRBV5-6	TRBJ1-4	few	CASSPGQGPTNEKLFF	TGTGCCAGCAGCCCGGGCCAGGGGCCAACTAATGAAAAACTGTTTTTT
NA	TRBV13	TRBJ2-5	NA	CASSPGLTETQYF	TGTGCCAGCAGCCCGGGGCTAACGGAGACCCAGTACTTC
TRBD2	TRBV12-5	TRBJ2-1	many	CASGTTSGVLNEQFF	TGTGCTAGTGGTACCACTAGCGGGGTCCTCAATGAGCAGTTCTTC
NA	TRBV20-1	TRBJ2-2	NA	CSASKLFGTGELFF	TGCAGTGCTAGCAAATTGTTCGGAACCGGGGAGCTGTTTTTT
TRBD2	TRBV10-3	TRBJ2-3	few	CAISGASGGADTQYF	TGTGCCATCAGTGGCGCTAGCGGGGGGGCAGATACGCAGTATTTT
NA	TRBV7-9	TRBJ2-7	many	CASSPPDSEPYEQYF	TGTGCCAGCAGCCCTCCAGACAGTGAACCCTACGAGCAGTACTTC